This entry describes one T cell receptor (beta chain). Its antigen is undetermined. Naive CD8 T cells were picked out by sorting for CD8+CD4-CCR7+CD45RA+. The record originates from a study of molecular identifiers for immune sequencing clone quantification. Whole-study context: In replicates, the authors split RNA from about 19,000 or 110,000 naive CD8 cells five ways and sequenced four.

General study findings and limits: Barcodes shared by identical TCR molecules could lead to underestimated sizes of highly expanded clones.

TCR libraries were built in bulk with a published protocol and specific TCR primers. MiXCR was run by TCRdb on the PCR reads, yielding one entry per CDR3 protein. The sample yields about 510,000 distinct CDR3 sequences, roughly 24% seen once. Trimming cost V 1 base and J 6 bases; bases outside gene matches: 10. Germline V gene lookup returns CDR1 SGHAT and CDR2 FQNNGV. The CDR3 sequence is 16 residues long. Sequencing input: naive CD8+ T cells from blood, with Jurkat cell RNA spiked in. Subset reported: FACS-sorted CD8+CD4-CCR7+CD45RA+ naive T cells. V and J are TRBV11-2 and TRBJ2-7; 9 nucleotides match TRBD2. This clonotype originated in a human donor in good health. Some libraries in this study had Jurkat cell RNA spiked in. This CDR3 is CASSLALSGSSREQYF. The DNA for the CDR3 is TGTGCCAGCAGCTTAGCTCTTAGCGGGAGCTCGCGCGAGCAGTACTTC.